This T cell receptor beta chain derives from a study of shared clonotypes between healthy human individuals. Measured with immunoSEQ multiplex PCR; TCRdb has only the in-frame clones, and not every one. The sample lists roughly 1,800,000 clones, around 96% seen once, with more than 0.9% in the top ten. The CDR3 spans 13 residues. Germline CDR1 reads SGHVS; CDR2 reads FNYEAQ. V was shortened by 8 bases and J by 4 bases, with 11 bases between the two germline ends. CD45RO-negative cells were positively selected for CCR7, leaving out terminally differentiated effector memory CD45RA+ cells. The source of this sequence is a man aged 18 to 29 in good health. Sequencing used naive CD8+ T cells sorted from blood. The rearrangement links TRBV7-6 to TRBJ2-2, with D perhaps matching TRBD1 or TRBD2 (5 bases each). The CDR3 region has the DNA TGTGCCAGCTGGTACGGGGCCACCGGGGAGCTGTTTTTT. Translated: CASWYGATGELFF.